These T cell receptor beta chains were read from a single sample in a study of OX40 agonist ivuxolimab in advanced cancers. Sequencing was performed with immunoSEQ multiplex PCR; in TCRdb, only in-frame clones are kept and a portion is missing. This table holds around 50,000 clones, roughly 90% found once. Source: CD4+ or CD8+ T cells sorted from blood, taken in a trial of the OX40 agonist ivuxolimab. These receptors were taken from an adult with an advanced solid tumor such as melanoma, head and neck, liver or kidney cancer. Each CDR3 is given with its conserved first and last residue. D genes are given only for firm matches. For some rows the clone size is stated as once, few or many, or as a class when expanded; others skip it.

clone size: NA
V gene: TRBV5-6
J gene: TRBJ2-7
D gene: TRBD1
CDR3 protein: CASSPGQKLYEQYF
CDR3 DNA: TGTGCCAGCAGCCCGGGACAGAAACTTTACGAGCAGTACTTC

clone size: NA
V gene: TRBV10-3
J gene: TRBJ2-7
D gene: NA
CDR3 protein: CAIPEGPKVVEQYF
CDR3 DNA: TGTGCCATCCCTGAGGGGCCTAAAGTGGTCGAGCAGTACTTC

clone size: NA
V gene: TRBV4-3
J gene: TRBJ2-6
D gene: NA
CDR3 protein: CASSQGLASGANVLTF
CDR3 DNA: TGCGCCAGCAGCCAAGGTCTTGCCTCTGGGGCCAACGTCCTGACTTTC

clone size: NA
V gene: TRBV6-1
J gene: TRBJ1-4
D gene: NA
CDR3 protein: CASNPWVGNEKLFF
CDR3 DNA: TGTGCCAGCAATCCATGGGTTGGGAATGAAAAACTGTTTTTT

clone size: NA
V gene: TRBV6-4
J gene: TRBJ1-2
D gene: NA
CDR3 protein: CASSDPGDGYTF
CDR3 DNA: TGTGCCAGCAGTGACCCCGGTGATGGCTACACCTTC

clone size: medium-sized
V gene: TRBV28
J gene: TRBJ2-3
D gene: NA
CDR3 protein: CASSFVLGTDTQYF
CDR3 DNA: TGTGCCAGCAGTTTCGTATTAGGGACAGATACGCAGTATTTT

clone size: NA
V gene: TRBV29-1
J gene: TRBJ2-1
D gene: NA
CDR3 protein: CSVPQGGSYNEQFF
CDR3 DNA: TGCAGCGTACCACAGGGTGGCTCCTACAATGAGCAGTTCTTC

clone size: NA
V gene: TRBV19
J gene: TRBJ1-5
D gene: TRBD1
CDR3 protein: CASTAGTGSPYSNQPQHF
CDR3 DNA: TGTGCCAGTACCGCAGGGACAGGGTCTCCCTATAGCAATCAGCCCCAGCATTTT

clone size: NA
V gene: TRBV19
J gene: TRBJ2-5
D gene: NA
CDR3 protein: CASSWYGETQYF
CDR3 DNA: TGTGCCAGTAGTTGGTACGGGGAGACCCAGTACTTC

clone size: NA
V gene: TRBV4-3
J gene: TRBJ2-6
D gene: NA
CDR3 protein: CASSQDRWQAGANVLTF
CDR3 DNA: TGCGCCAGCAGCCAAGATAGGTGGCAAGCTGGGGCCAACGTCCTGACTTTC

clone size: NA
V gene: TRBV19
J gene: TRBJ2-1
D gene: TRBD2
CDR3 protein: CASTLAGGPYNEQFF
CDR3 DNA: TGTGCCAGTACACTAGCGGGGGGCCCATACAATGAGCAGTTCTTC

clone size: NA
V gene: TRBV6-5
J gene: TRBJ2-7
D gene: NA
CDR3 protein: CASSPGPSFSYEQYF
CDR3 DNA: TGTGCCAGCAGCCCCGGGCCCTCCTTCTCCTACGAGCAGTACTTC

clone size: NA
V gene: TRBV7-2
J gene: TRBJ1-2
D gene: TRBD1
CDR3 protein: CASSDWDRYYGGYTF
CDR3 DNA: TGTGCCAGCAGCGATTGGGACAGGTACTATGGTGGCTACACCTTC

clone size: NA
V gene: TRBV4-3
J gene: TRBJ1-2
D gene: TRBD1
CDR3 protein: CASSPPGGGVGYTF
CDR3 DNA: TGCGCCAGCAGCCCACCAGGGGGCGGAGTTGGCTACACCTTC

clone size: NA
V gene: TRBV5-1
J gene: TRBJ1-6
D gene: NA
CDR3 protein: CASSLGQLDSPLHF
CDR3 DNA: TGCGCCAGCAGCTTGGGACAGCTCGATTCACCCCTCCACTTT

clone size: once
V gene: TRBV5-1
J gene: TRBJ2-1
D gene: TRBD1
CDR3 protein: CASSSQGAGSYNEQFF
CDR3 DNA: TGCGCCAGCAGCTCCCAGGGGGCCGGGTCCTACAATGAGCAGTTCTTC

clone size: NA
V gene: TRBV27
J gene: TRBJ2-1
D gene: TRBD2
CDR3 protein: CASSRGLAGFNEQFF
CDR3 DNA: TGTGCCAGCTCCCGGGGACTAGCGGGTTTTAATGAGCAGTTCTTC

clone size: NA
V gene: TRBV7-9
J gene: TRBJ2-1
D gene: TRBD1
CDR3 protein: CASSSRDRDYNEQFF
CDR3 DNA: TGTGCCAGCAGCTCCCGGGACAGGGACTACAATGAGCAGTTCTTC

clone size: NA
V gene: TRBV7-9
J gene: TRBJ2-7
D gene: NA
CDR3 protein: CASGVEGNEQYF
CDR3 DNA: TGTGCCAGCGGGGTGGAAGGGAACGAGCAGTACTTC

clone size: NA
V gene: TRBV29-1
J gene: TRBJ1-2
D gene: NA
CDR3 protein: CSVAQGGRANYGYTF
CDR3 DNA: TGCAGCGTTGCTCAGGGAGGGAGGGCGAACTATGGCTACACCTTC

clone size: NA
V gene: TRBV4-3
J gene: TRBJ1-2
D gene: NA
CDR3 protein: CASSQDQGSNYGYTF
CDR3 DNA: TGCGCCAGCAGCCAAGATCAGGGATCCAACTATGGCTACACCTTC

clone size: NA
V gene: TRBV11-2
J gene: TRBJ1-1
D gene: NA
CDR3 protein: CASSQWGNTEAFF
CDR3 DNA: TGTGCCAGCAGTCAGTGGGGGAACACTGAAGCTTTCTTT

clone size: NA
V gene: TRBV6-1
J gene: TRBJ2-3
D gene: TRBD2
CDR3 protein: CASSRLAGTDTQYF
CDR3 DNA: TGTGCCAGCAGTAGACTAGCGGGGACAGATACGCAGTATTTT

clone size: NA
V gene: TRBV5-4
J gene: TRBJ2-3
D gene: TRBD1
CDR3 protein: CASSLGGQDTDTQYF
CDR3 DNA: TGTGCCAGCAGCTTGGGGGGACAGGACACAGATACGCAGTATTTT

clone size: NA
V gene: TRBV29-1
J gene: TRBJ2-3
D gene: NA
CDR3 protein: CSVGATDTQYF
CDR3 DNA: TGCAGCGTTGGCGCGACAGATACGCAGTATTTT

clone size: NA
V gene: TRBV25-1
J gene: TRBJ2-5
D gene: NA
CDR3 protein: CASSEPRGGRSQETQYF
CDR3 DNA: TGTGCCAGCAGTGAACCGAGGGGGGGCAGGTCCCAAGAGACCCAGTACTTC

clone size: NA
V gene: TRBV4-1
J gene: TRBJ2-1
D gene: TRBD2
CDR3 protein: CASSQEPPGTRNYNEQFF
CDR3 DNA: TGCGCCAGCAGCCAAGAGCCCCCCGGGACTAGGAACTACAATGAGCAGTTCTTC